The clone carrying this T cell receptor (beta chain) appeared once. This sample is part of a study of blood T cell repertoires in COVID-19. Across the whole study: COVID-19 samples from acute and convalescent phases originated in the United States, Italy and Spain. T cells, B-cell-depleted T cells, or PBMCs supplied cDNA or gDNA.

J was trimmed by 1 base and V by 10 bases; bases with no gene match: 8. CDR3 length equals 14 residues. CDR1 is PRHDT, CDR2 FYEKMQ, per germline (reference sequence). Original processing notes: Nucleated cell counts were estimated from reference gene primer amplification. TCRdb keeps only in-frame clones here, not all; method: immunoSEQ multiplex PCR. The D gene and trimming were derived from the DNA, and the V and J assignments and clone size from that table. The profile covers 160,000 or so clones, with about 86% appearing a single time and roughly 18% taken by the ten largest. The receptor was isolated from a woman older than 75 with acute or convalescent COVID-19. The chain recombines TRBV13 with TRBJ2-3; 7 bases agree with TRBD2. The material sequenced was peripheral blood. CDR3 nucleotides: TGTGCCACTGGGGAGGGGCTAGGCACAGATACGCAGTATTTT. Its translation: CATGEGLGTDTQYF.